These 23 T cell receptor beta chains came from one sample sequenced in a study of blood T cell repertoires in COVID-19. Measured with immunoSEQ multiplex PCR; TCRdb has only the in-frame clones, and not every one. The data show about 120,000 clones, with 70% to 90% seen just once and approximately 1.1% held by the top ten. Sequencing input: peripheral blood. Every receptor here comes from a woman of 80 years or more with acute or convalescent COVID-19.

V gene TRBV7-3 combines with J gene TRBJ2-5; 9 positions match TRBD1. Losses at the gene ends were 1 base for V and 4 bases for J; bases not matched to a gene: 7. The CDR3 runs to 16 residues. The V gene's germline CDR1 is SGHTA and CDR2 FQGTGA. CDR3 DNA sequence: TGTGCCAGCAGCTTAAAAGGGACAGGGAGCCGAGAGACCCAGTACTTC. Amino acid sequence: CASSLKGTGSRETQYF. The full variable domain, in which reference TRBV7-3 and TRBJ2-5 provide the parts outside the CDR3, is GAGVSQTPSNKVTEKGKYVELRCDPISGHTALYWYRQSLGQGPEFLIYFQGTGAADDSGLPNDRFFAVRPEGSVSTLKIQRTERGDSAVYLCASSLKGTGSRETQYFGPGTRLLVL.

This sequence joins TRBV3-1 (or the pseudogene TRBV3-2) and TRBJ1-6; maybe TRBD1 (6 bases). Trimming removed 4 bases from V and 7 bases from J, with 11 bases in between. The CDR3 is made up of 14 amino acids. CDR1 and CDR2 from the germline V gene are LGHDT and YNNKEL (reference sequence). The CDR3 protein is CASSPQGGNSPLHF. The CDR3, as DNA: TGTGCCAGCAGCCCACAGGGAGGGAATTCACCCCTCCACTTT.

CDR3 amino acids: CASSRSSTGSTGELFF. CDR3 nucleotide sequence: TGCGCCAGCAGCCGATCTTCGACAGGGAGTACCGGGGAGCTGTTTTTT. The rearrangement uses TRBV4-3 and TRBJ2-2, with 7 bases lining up with TRBD1. J was trimmed by 5 bases and V by 4 bases; bases with no gene match: 10. Germline V CDR1 and CDR2: LGHNA, YSLEER. The CDR3 loop spans 16 amino acids.

This clone was picked up a small number of times. The V gene is TRBV10-1, the J gene TRBJ2-2; D is undetermined. The CDR3 runs to 12 residues. V was cut by 10 bases and J by 7 bases, with 13 bases left in between. The germline gives CDR1 WNHNN, CDR2 SYGVQD (reference sequence). CDR3 DNA sequence: TGCGCCACGATATCTCCCGGCGGGGAGCTGTTTTTT. Protein: CATISPGGELFF.

The V and J genes are TRBV19 and TRBJ2-6; 11 positions match TRBD2. This CDR3 has 16 amino acids. Looked up from germline, CDR1 is LNHDA and CDR2 is SQIVND (reference sequence). The trim removed 7 bases at V and 4 bases at J, leaving 6 bases unmatched. As DNA, the CDR3 is TGTGCCAGTAACCTAGCGGGAGGCATAGGGGCCAACGTCCTGACTTTC. It translates to CASNLAGGIGANVLTF.

This clone was detected only once. This chain connects TRBV29-1 to TRBJ1-1; D possibly corresponds to TRBD1 (5 bases). V lost 6 bases to trimming and J lost 0 bases, with 14 bases between them. From germline, CDR1 is SQVTM and CDR2 ANQGSEA. The CDR3 covers 14 residues. The CDR3 loop reads CSVSPTGLNTEAFF. As DNA, the CDR3 is TGCAGCGTCAGCCCCACAGGCTTGAACACTGAAGCTTTCTTT.

V gene TRBV7-9 combines with J gene TRBJ1-5; D remains unclear. Germline CDR1 SEHNR, CDR2 FQNEAQ (reference sequence). This CDR3 has 14 residues. Trimming shortened V by 3 bases and J by 3 bases, and 9 bases separated the two germline ends. In nucleotides, the CDR3 is TGTGCCAGCAGCTTGACGGGTTCCAATCAGCCCCAGCATTTT. Amino acids: CASSLTGSNQPQHF. Based on the CDR3 plus reference TRBV7-9 and TRBJ1-5, the full variable domain is DTGVSQNPRHKITKRGQNVTFRCDPISEHNRLYWYRQTLGQGPEFLTYFQNEAQLEKSRLLSDRFSAERPKGSFSTLEIQRTEQGDSAMYLCASSLTGSNQPQHFGDGTRLSIL.

The gene calls are TRBV2 and TRBJ1-4; 8 nucleotides align to TRBD1. The CDR3 consists of 13 residues. V gave up 10 bases and J gave up 5 bases; unmatched junction bases: 6. CDR1 and CDR2 (germline): SNHLY, FYNNEI. The CDR3 loop reads CATKDRVNEKLFF. Written as DNA, the CDR3 is TGTGCCACCAAGGACAGGGTAAATGAAAAACTGTTTTTT.

This chain links TRBV5-1 with TRBJ1-6; D is perhaps TRBD1 (6 bases). The CDR3 is made up of 14 amino acids. V dropped 2 bases and J dropped 10 bases, with 13 bases sitting between them. CDR1 is SGHRS, CDR2 YFSETQ, per germline. CDR3 in amino acids: CASSLGGARSPLHF. For the CDR3, the DNA is TGCGCCAGCAGCTTAGGGGGGGCTCGCTCACCCCTCCACTTT.

The chain links TRBV12-1 to TRBJ2-7; the table names TRBD1, a call not compared with the DNA. TRBV12-1 is termed a pseudogene. The CDR3 extends over 13 amino acids. CDR3 in DNA: TGTGCCAGCAGCGCCTCAGGGTGGGGTGAGCAGTACTTC. It specifies CASSASGWGEQYF.

In DNA form, the CDR3 reads TGTGCCAGCAGCTTAGCCTTCACAGATACGCAGTATTTT. It specifies CASSLAFTDTQYF. The chain has TRBV7-9 and TRBJ2-3, with no clear D. This CDR3 has 13 amino acids. V lost 0 bases to trimming and J lost 2 bases, with 3 bases between them. Germline V lookup: CDR1 SEHNR, CDR2 FQNEAQ (reference sequence).

The chain couples TRBV6-5 to TRBJ2-7; TRBD2 aligns across 12 bases. Germline trimming cut 8 bases from V and 5 bases from J; bases unmatched to any gene: 7. In germline, CDR1 is MNHEY, CDR2 SVGAGI. This CDR3 has 14 amino acids. In DNA form, the CDR3 reads TGTGCCAGCGGTACTAGCGGGAGGACCGACGAGCAGTACTTC. As protein: CASGTSGRTDEQYF.

The gene calls are TRBV18 and TRBJ2-3, with D possibly TRBD2 on 5 matching bases. The CDR3 spans 12 residues. CDR1 is KGHSH and CDR2 is LQKENI in the germline V gene. Trimming left V 6 bases short and J 2 bases short, with 6 bases between. For the CDR3, the DNA is TGTGCCAGCTCGAGGGACACAGATACGCAGTATTTT. Residues: CASSRDTDTQYF. Full variable domain (remainder filled in from reference TRBV18 and TRBJ2-3): NAGVMQNPRHLVRRRGQEARLRCSPMKGHSHVYWYRQLPEEGLKFMVYLQKENIIDESGMPKERFSAEFPKEGPSILRIQQVVRGDSAAYFCASSRDTDTQYFGPGTRLTVL.

The sample holds one count of this clone. V and J are TRBV9 and TRBJ2-2; D is undetermined. This CDR3 has 15 residues. The germline V and J ends were trimmed by 4 bases and 10 bases, with 20 bases remaining between them. Per germline, CDR1 SGDLS and CDR2 YYNGEE. In nucleotides, the CDR3 is TGTGCCAGCAGCCCCCGGAGAGAACACCGTTCGGAGCTGTTTTTT. This gives the protein CASSPRREHRSELFF.

This chain uses TRBV9 with TRBJ1-1, with 9 bases fitting TRBD1. V dropped 4 bases and J dropped 4; count of bases not matched to a gene: 8. The CDR3 totals 15 residues. Germline CDR1 reads SGDLS; CDR2 reads YYNGEE. The CDR3 spells CASSQGGQGTTEAFF. CDR3 nucleotide sequence: TGTGCCAGCAGCCAGGGGGGACAGGGCACCACTGAAGCTTTCTTT.

The V gene is TRBV5-1, the J gene TRBJ2-5; the match to TRBD2 covers 13 bases. The J segment lost 1 base and the V segment lost 4 bases, leaving 4 bases of the junction unmatched. Germline V gene sequence: CDR1 SGHRS, CDR2 YFSETQ. CDR3 length equals 16 residues. This CDR3 reads CASSLGTSGTQETQYF. CDR3 nucleotides: TGCGCCAGCAGCCTTGGGACTAGCGGGACCCAAGAGACCCAGTACTTC.

The gene calls are TRBV3-1 (or the pseudogene TRBV3-2) and TRBJ2-1; TRBD1 matches at 8 bases. V shed 0 bases and J 5 bases; nucleotides not matched to a gene: 6. This CDR3 is 16 amino acids long. Germline V gene lookup returns CDR1 LGHDT and CDR2 YNNKEL (reference sequence). CDR3 sequence: CASSQDRTGSDNEQFF. In DNA form, the CDR3 reads TGTGCCAGCAGCCAAGATAGGACAGGGTCGGACAATGAGCAGTTCTTC.

V and J are TRBV3-1 (or the pseudogene TRBV3-2) and TRBJ1-2, with no clear D. Looked up from germline, CDR1 is LGHDT and CDR2 is YNNKEL (reference sequence). This CDR3 spans 11 amino acids. With 4 bases removed from V and 4 bases from J, the gap between germline ends came to 4 bases. CDR3 nucleotides: TGTGCCAGCAGCCTCAGCTATGGCTACACCTTC. Translation gives CASSLSYGYTF.

The CDR3 loop reads CASSLGPRGYGYTF. CDR3 coding DNA: TGCGCCAGCAGCCTTGGGCCCCGGGGGTATGGCTACACCTTC. The V gene is TRBV5-1, the J gene TRBJ1-2, with a tentative D call TRBD1 (5 bases). V was pared by 4 bases and J by 5 bases, with 15 bases between. CDR1 is SGHRS and CDR2 is YFSETQ in the germline V gene. The CDR3 sequence is 14 residues long.

The chain combines TRBV7-3 with TRBJ2-2; maybe TRBD2 (5 bases). CDR3 length equals 15 residues. Trimming removed 1 base from V and 5 bases from J, with 11 bases in between. Germline V gene sequence: CDR1 SGHTA, CDR2 FQGTGA. CDR3 DNA: TGTGCCAGCAGCTTAAATCCGACTACTACCGGGGAGCTGTTTTTT. This codes for CASSLNPTTTGELFF.

CDR3 amino acids: CARDRLAGDEDTQYF. The CDR3 nucleotides read TGCGCCAGGGACCGACTAGCGGGGGATGAAGATACGCAGTATTTT. The genes are TRBV4-1 and TRBJ2-3, with 12 bases identical to TRBD2. Trimming cost V 9 bases and J 5 bases; bases outside gene matches: 9. The CDR3 loop spans 15 amino acids. Germline V gene lookup returns CDR1 MGHRA and CDR2 YSYEKL.

V and J are TRBV3-1 (or the pseudogene TRBV3-2) and TRBJ1-2, with D possibly TRBD1 on 5 matching bases. Germline-derived CDR1 and CDR2 are LGHDT and YNNKEL (reference sequence). V lost 0 bases and J 7 bases, leaving 15 bases between the germline ends. This CDR3 is built from 15 residues. The CDR3 region has the DNA TGTGCCAGCAGCCAAGATTCCAGGGTTGTTAGTGGCTACACCTTC. Translating it yields CASSQDSRVVSGYTF.

The chain recombines TRBV18 with TRBJ1-5, with a weak D call TRBD1 (6 bases). The CDR3 totals 15 residues. Germline assignment: CDR1 KGHSH and CDR2 LQKENI. V shed 3 bases and J shed 3 bases, with 12 bases lying between them. DNA of the CDR3: TGTGCCAGCTCACCCGGGACACCAATCAATCAGCCCCAGCATTTT. Translated: CASSPGTPINQPQHF.